This T cell receptor beta chain is from a study of monozygotic twins with inflammatory bowel disease. TCRdb re-called the 5' RACE reads, yielding one record per CDR3 amino acid sequence without DNA. The table lists 300,000 to 400,000 distinct CDR3 sequences, with about 2.5% in the top ten. Details on this clonotype: No antigen is known for it.

This CDR3 spans 14 amino acids. Germline values: CDR1 SGHTA, CDR2 FQGTGA. Study results and caveats: The data did not back a single strong IBD-associated clonotype or signal. Healthy co-twins, by inverse Simpson, had higher TCRbeta diversity than their siblings with IBD.

The rearrangement joins TRBV7-3 to TRBJ2-5. The sample was blood. This TCR was recovered from a human donor with ulcerative colitis or Crohn's disease, or a healthy co-twin of an affected twin (not recorded which). CDR3 amino acids: CASSPDGVFETQYF.